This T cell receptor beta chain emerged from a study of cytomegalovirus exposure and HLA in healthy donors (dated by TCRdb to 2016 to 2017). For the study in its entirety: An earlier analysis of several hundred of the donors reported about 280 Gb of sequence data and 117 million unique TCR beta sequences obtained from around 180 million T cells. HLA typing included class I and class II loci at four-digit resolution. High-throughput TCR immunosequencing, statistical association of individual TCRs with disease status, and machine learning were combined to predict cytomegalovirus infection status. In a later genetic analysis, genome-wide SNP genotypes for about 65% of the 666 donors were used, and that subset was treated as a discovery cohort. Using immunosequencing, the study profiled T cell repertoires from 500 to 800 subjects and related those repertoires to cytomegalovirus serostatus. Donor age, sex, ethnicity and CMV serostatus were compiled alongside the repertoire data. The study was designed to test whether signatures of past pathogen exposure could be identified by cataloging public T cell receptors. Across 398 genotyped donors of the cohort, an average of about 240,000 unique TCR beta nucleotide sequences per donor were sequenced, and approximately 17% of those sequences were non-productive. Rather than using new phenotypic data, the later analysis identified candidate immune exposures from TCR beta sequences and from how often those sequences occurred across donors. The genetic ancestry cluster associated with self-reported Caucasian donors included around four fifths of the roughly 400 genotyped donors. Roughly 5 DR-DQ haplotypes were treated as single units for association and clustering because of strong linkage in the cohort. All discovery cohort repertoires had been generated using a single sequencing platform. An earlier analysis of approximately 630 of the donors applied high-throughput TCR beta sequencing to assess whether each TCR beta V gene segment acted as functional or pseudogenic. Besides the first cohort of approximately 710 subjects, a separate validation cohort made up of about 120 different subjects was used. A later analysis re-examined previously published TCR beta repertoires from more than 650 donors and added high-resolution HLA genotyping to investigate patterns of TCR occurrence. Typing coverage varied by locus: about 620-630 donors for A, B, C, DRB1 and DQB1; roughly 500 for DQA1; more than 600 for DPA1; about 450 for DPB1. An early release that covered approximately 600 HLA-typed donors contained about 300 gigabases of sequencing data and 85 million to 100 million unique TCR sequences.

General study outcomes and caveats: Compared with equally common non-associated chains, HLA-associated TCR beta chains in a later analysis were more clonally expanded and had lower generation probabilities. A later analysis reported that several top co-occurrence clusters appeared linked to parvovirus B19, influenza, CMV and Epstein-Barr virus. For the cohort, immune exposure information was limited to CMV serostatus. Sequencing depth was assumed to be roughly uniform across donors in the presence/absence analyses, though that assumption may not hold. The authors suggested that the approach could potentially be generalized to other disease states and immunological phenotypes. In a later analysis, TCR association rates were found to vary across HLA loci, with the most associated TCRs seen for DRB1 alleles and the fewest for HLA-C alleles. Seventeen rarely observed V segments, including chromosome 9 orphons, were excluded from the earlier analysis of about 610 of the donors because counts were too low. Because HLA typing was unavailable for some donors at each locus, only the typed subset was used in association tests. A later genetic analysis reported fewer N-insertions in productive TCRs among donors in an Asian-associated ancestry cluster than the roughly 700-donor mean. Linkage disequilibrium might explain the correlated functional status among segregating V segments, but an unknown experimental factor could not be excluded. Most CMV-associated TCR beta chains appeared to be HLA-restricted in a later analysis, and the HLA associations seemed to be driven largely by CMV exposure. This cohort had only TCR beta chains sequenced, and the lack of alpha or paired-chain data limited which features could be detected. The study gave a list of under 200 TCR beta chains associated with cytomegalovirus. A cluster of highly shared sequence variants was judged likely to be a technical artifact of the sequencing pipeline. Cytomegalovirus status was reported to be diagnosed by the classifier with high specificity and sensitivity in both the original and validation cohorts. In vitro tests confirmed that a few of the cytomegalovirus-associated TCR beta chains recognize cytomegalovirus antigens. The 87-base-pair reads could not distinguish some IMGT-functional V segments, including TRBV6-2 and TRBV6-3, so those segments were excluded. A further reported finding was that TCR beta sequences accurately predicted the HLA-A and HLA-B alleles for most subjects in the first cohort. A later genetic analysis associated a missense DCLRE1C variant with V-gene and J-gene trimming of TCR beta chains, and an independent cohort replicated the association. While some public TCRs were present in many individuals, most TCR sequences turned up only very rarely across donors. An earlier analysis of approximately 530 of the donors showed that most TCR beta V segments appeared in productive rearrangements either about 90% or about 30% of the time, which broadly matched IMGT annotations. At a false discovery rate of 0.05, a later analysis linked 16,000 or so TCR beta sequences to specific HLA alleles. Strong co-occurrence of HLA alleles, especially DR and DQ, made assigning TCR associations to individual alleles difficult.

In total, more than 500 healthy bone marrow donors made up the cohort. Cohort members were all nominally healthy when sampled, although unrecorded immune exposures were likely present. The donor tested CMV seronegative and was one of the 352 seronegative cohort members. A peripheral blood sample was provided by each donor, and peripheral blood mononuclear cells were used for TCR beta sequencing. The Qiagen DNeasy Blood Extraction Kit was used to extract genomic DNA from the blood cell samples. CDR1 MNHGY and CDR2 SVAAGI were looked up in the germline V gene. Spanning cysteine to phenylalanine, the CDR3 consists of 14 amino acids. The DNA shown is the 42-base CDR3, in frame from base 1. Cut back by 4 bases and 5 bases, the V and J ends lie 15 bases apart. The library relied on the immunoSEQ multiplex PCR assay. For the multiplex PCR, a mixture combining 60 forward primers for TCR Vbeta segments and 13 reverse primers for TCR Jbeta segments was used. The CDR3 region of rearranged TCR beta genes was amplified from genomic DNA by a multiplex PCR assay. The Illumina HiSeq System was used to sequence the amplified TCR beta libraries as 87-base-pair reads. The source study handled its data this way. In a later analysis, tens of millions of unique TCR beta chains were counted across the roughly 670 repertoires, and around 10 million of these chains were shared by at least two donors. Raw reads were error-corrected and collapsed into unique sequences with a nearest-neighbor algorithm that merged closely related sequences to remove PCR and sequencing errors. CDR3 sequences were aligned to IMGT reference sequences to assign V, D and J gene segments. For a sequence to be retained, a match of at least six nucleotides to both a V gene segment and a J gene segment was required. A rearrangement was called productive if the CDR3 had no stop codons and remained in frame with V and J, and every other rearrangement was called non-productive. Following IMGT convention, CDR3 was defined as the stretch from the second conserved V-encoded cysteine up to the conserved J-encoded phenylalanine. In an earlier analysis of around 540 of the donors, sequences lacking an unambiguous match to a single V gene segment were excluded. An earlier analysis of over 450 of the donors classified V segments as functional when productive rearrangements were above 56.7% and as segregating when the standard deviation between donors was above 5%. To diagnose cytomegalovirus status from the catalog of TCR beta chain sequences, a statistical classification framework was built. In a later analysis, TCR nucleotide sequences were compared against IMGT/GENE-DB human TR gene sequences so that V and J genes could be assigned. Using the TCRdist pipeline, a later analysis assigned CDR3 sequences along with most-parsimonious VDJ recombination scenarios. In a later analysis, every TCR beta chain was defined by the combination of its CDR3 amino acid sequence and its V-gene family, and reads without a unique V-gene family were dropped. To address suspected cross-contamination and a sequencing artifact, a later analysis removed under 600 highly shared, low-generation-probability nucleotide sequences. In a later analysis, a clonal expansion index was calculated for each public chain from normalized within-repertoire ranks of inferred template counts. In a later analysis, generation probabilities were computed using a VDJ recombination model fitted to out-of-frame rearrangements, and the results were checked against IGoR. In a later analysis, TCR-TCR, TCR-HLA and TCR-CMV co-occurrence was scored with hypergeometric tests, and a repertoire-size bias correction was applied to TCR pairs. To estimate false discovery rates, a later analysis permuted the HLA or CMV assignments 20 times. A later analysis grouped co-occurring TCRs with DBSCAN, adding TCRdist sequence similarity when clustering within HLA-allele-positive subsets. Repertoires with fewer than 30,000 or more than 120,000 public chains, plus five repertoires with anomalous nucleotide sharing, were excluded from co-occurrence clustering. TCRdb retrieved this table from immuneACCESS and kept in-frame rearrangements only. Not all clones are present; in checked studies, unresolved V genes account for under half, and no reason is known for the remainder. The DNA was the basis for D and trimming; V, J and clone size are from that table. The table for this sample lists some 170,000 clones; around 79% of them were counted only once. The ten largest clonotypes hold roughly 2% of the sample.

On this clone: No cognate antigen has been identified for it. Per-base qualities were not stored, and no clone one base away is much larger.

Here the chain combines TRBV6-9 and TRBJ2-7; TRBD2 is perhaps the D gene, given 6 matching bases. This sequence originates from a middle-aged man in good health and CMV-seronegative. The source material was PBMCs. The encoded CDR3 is CASSSSGRRHEQYF. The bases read TGTGCCAGCAGTTCTTCCGGGAGACGCCACGAGCAGTACTTC.